These 27 T cell receptor beta chains came from one sample sequenced in a study of cytomegalovirus exposure and HLA in healthy donors. The PCR employed 60 Vbeta primers together with 13 Jbeta primers. Profiling relied on immunoSEQ multiplex PCR, and the TCRdb table lists in-frame clones only, not all of them. This table holds around 130,000 clones, 75% found once. The sequencing input was PBMCs. The receptors derive from a middle-aged woman in good health and CMV-seropositive.

The V gene is TRBV4-1, the J gene TRBJ2-7; D gene ambiguous. From germline, CDR1 is MGHRA and CDR2 YSYEKL. Trimming removed 0 bases from V and 4 bases from J, with 4 bases in between. CDR3 size: 12 residues. CDR3 in amino acids: CASSQDMYEQYF. The CDR3 bases are TGCGCCAGCAGCCAAGATATGTACGAGCAGTACTTC.

The chain joins TRBV10-3 to TRBJ1-5; D is unresolved. Germline loops: CDR1 ENHRY, CDR2 SYGVKD. The CDR3 has 14 residues. With 8 bases removed from V and 1 base from J, the gap between germline ends came to 12 bases. The CDR3 region is CAIGGPPSNQPQHF. Written as DNA, the CDR3 is TGTGCCATCGGCGGGCCACCGAGCAATCAGCCCCAGCATTTT.

The sample holds a few counts of this clone. The chain combines TRBV7-9 with TRBJ2-1; TRBD1 might be the D (5 bases). This CDR3 has 13 amino acids. Germline V gene sequence: CDR1 SEHNR, CDR2 FQNEAQ (reference sequence). V shed 4 bases and J shed 10 bases, with 14 bases lying between them. CDR3: CASSYLGQSEQFF. In DNA form, the CDR3 reads TGTGCCAGCAGCTACTTGGGGCAATCGGAGCAGTTCTTC.

V gene TRBV5-1 combines with J gene TRBJ1-1; possibly TRBD1 for D (5 bases). Germline values: CDR1 SGHRS, CDR2 YFSETQ. Deletions cut 4 bases from V and 3 bases from J, with 16 bases between. CDR3 length equals 15 residues. The CDR3 DNA reads as TGCGCCAGCAGCCAAAGGGGAGGGCTCGACACTGAAGCTTTCTTT. Translated: CASSQRGGLDTEAFF.

J is TRBJ2-5 and V is TRBV7-2; possibly TRBD1 for D (6 bases). Trimming left V 4 bases short and J 5 bases short, with 17 bases between. The length of the CDR3 is 15 residues. Looked up from germline, CDR1 is SGHTA and CDR2 is FQGNSA. This chain's CDR3 is CASSSQPRGKETQYF. The DNA for the CDR3 is TGTGCCAGCAGCTCACAGCCCAGGGGCAAGGAGACCCAGTACTTC.

This clone was recorded a few times. This chain uses TRBV6-5 with TRBJ1-4, with a weak D call TRBD1 (6 bases). Germline CDR1 reads MNHEY; CDR2 reads SVGAGI. V gave up 5 bases and J gave up 7 bases, with 11 bases separating them. CDR3 length: 13 residues. CDR3 residues: CASSKQGTEKLFF. In DNA, the CDR3 is TGTGCCAGCAGTAAGCAGGGGACTGAAAAACTGTTTTTT.

To note about this clone: The sample holds other DNA sequences that translate to the same CDR3. The chain carries TRBV7-2 and TRBJ1-5; TRBD1 might be the D (6 bases). The CDR3 consists of 16 residues. The germline CDR1 and CDR2 sequences are SGHTA and FQGNSA. The V end lost 1 base, the J end lost 0 bases, and 10 bases lay between the germline ends. CDR3 region: CASSLVGGNSNQPQHF. CDR3 DNA sequence: TGTGCCAGCAGCTTAGTAGGGGGAAATAGCAATCAGCCCCAGCATTTT.

The V gene is TRBV28, the J gene TRBJ1-5; possibly TRBD1 for D (6 bases). Looked up from germline, CDR1 is MDHEN and CDR2 is SYDVKM. V gave up 6 bases and J gave up 5 bases, with 14 bases separating them. The CDR3 is 14 residues long. CDR3 sequence (DNA): TGTGCCAGCAGAATGGGGGGGCGCGATCAGCCCCAGCATTTT. As protein: CASRMGGRDQPQHF. Complete variable domain (other parts from reference TRBV28 and TRBJ1-5): DVKVTQSSRYLVKRTGEKVFLECVQDMDHENMFWYRQDPGLGLRLIYFSYDVKMKEKGDIPEGYSVSREKKERFSLILESASTNQTSMYLCASRMGGRDQPQHFGDGTRLSIL.

The chain is built from TRBV6-5 and TRBJ1-1; D might be TRBD1 (5 bases). This CDR3 is built from 12 residues. The germline V gene has CDR1 MNHEY and CDR2 SVGAGI. V was trimmed by 6 bases and J by 1 base, leaving 6 bases between them. In nucleotides, the CDR3 is TGTGCCAGCAGAACAGGGAACACTGAAGCTTTCTTT. This sequence encodes CASRTGNTEAFF.

The V call is TRBV29-1, the J call TRBJ1-2, with 11 bases aligning to TRBD1. Germline V gene data show CDR1 as SQVTM and CDR2 as ANQGSEA. Trimming at V came to 4 bases and at J to 6 bases, leaving 7 bases not matched to a gene. The CDR3 runs to 14 residues. The DNA for the CDR3 is TGCAGCGTTGGAGGACAGGGGGCGATTGATGGCTACACCTTC. It codes for CSVGGQGAIDGYTF. The full variable domain, in which reference TRBV29-1 and TRBJ1-2 provide the parts outside the CDR3, is SAVISQKPSRDICQRGTSLTIQCQVDSQVTMMFWYRQQPGQSLTLIATANQGSEATYESGFVIDKFPISRPNLTFSTLTVSNMSPEDSSIYLCSVGGQGAIDGYTFGSGTRLTVV.

The chain combines TRBV7-9 with TRBJ1-1; 9 nucleotides match TRBD1. V gave up 0 bases and J gave up 7 bases; unmatched junction bases: 6. The CDR3 is 15 residues long. CDR1 is SEHNR, CDR2 FQNEAQ, per germline (reference sequence). The CDR3 spells CASSLALGTGFEAFF. CDR3 DNA: TGTGCCAGCAGCTTAGCACTCGGGACAGGGTTTGAAGCTTTCTTT.

J is TRBJ1-5 and V is TRBV7-6, with 7 bases identical to TRBD1. The CDR3 length is 16 residues. J was trimmed by 4 bases and V by 5 bases; bases with no gene match: 11. Germline V gives CDR1 SGHVS, CDR2 FNYEAQ. In nucleotides, the CDR3 is TGTGCCAGCAGCCCAATACCCGGGACAGATAATCAGCCCCAGCATTTT. This translates into CASSPIPGTDNQPQHF. Full variable domain (remainder filled in from reference TRBV7-6 and TRBJ1-5): GAGVSQSPRYKVTKRGQDVALRCDPISGHVSLYWYRQALGQGPEFLTYFNYEAQQDKSGLPNDRFSAERPEGSISTLTIQRTEQRDSAMYRCASSPIPGTDNQPQHFGDGTRLSIL.

This clone is a singleton in its sample. The chain is built from TRBV6-5 and TRBJ1-5; D is perhaps TRBD1 (5 bases). CDR3 length: 14 amino acids. Trimming removed 10 bases at V and 0 bases at J, with 13 bases between. Germline assignment: CDR1 MNHEY and CDR2 SVGAGI. This CDR3 reads CANIKGYSNQPQHF. CDR3 nucleotide sequence: TGTGCCAATATTAAGGGGTATAGCAATCAGCCCCAGCATTTT.

V gene TRBV5-4 combines with J gene TRBJ2-3, with D perhaps TRBD1 (5 bases). The CDR3 totals 14 residues. Trimming removed 0 bases from V and 4 bases from J, with 9 bases in between. Per the germline V gene, CDR1 is SGHNT and CDR2 is YYREEE (reference sequence). The CDR3 region is CASSLGGAADTQYF. Written as DNA, the CDR3 is TGTGCCAGCAGCTTGGGGGGCGCGGCAGATACGCAGTATTTT.

The chain employs TRBV6-5 and TRBJ1-2, with TRBD1 matching over 9 bases. This CDR3 is 15 amino acids long. Trimming removed 6 bases from V and 0 bases from J; junction bases left unmatched: 5. Germline V gene data show CDR1 as MNHEY and CDR2 as SVGAGI. For the CDR3, the DNA is TGTGCCAGCAGAGGGACAGGGCCTACTAACTATGGCTACACCTTC. Translated, it gives CASRGTGPTNYGYTF.

This chain uses TRBV9 with TRBJ2-7, with TRBD2 as a possible D gene (6 bases). Germline lookup yields CDR1 SGDLS and CDR2 YYNGEE. This CDR3 is 14 amino acids long. Trimming pared 0 bases from V and 4 bases from J, leaving 11 bases between. CDR3 nucleotide sequence: TGTGCCAGCAGCGTAGGCCAGGGAGGATACGAGCAGTACTTC. Translated, it gives CASSVGQGGYEQYF.

The chain joins TRBV10-1 to TRBJ2-7; 9 bases fit TRBD1. The CDR3 length is 14 residues. The germline V gene encodes CDR1 WNHNN and CDR2 SYGVQD (reference sequence). V dropped 7 bases and J dropped 0; count of bases not matched to a gene: 4. CDR3 coding DNA: TGCGCCAGCATTGGGACAGGGATCTCCTACGAGCAGTACTTC. It translates to CASIGTGISYEQYF.

This clone has just a few counts. The chain links TRBV27 to TRBJ1-1; D gene ambiguous. With 6 bases removed from V and 5 bases from J, the gap between germline ends came to 13 bases. Germline V lookup: CDR1 MNHEY, CDR2 SMNVEV (reference sequence). CDR3 length: 13 amino acids. CDR3 coding DNA: TGTGCCAGCAGCCTGAGGGAAGGAACTGAAGCTTTCTTT. Translation gives CASSLREGTEAFF.

As regards this clone: The same CDR3 is also encoded by other DNA sequences in this sample. V gene TRBV6-1 combines with J gene TRBJ1-2, with unresolved D. Germline V gives CDR1 MNHNS, CDR2 SASEGT. Trimming took off 2 bases at V and 4 bases at J, with 8 bases between the two ends. CDR3 size: 13 residues. CDR3 residues: CASSETGSYGYTF. For the CDR3, the DNA is TGTGCCAGCAGTGAAACCGGGAGCTATGGCTACACCTTC.

V gene TRBV7-9 combines with J gene TRBJ2-7; the D is unclear. This CDR3 spans 13 amino acids. Trimming shortened V by 5 bases and J by 0 bases, and 8 bases separated the two germline ends. Germline lookup yields CDR1 SEHNR and CDR2 FQNEAQ (reference sequence). The DNA for the CDR3 is TGTGCCAGCAGCCCGTTAGTCTCCTACGAGCAGTACTTC. Encoded protein: CASSPLVSYEQYF.

The chain recombines TRBV28 with TRBJ2-3; D not resolved. V shed 8 bases and J shed 1 base, with 7 bases lying between them. The CDR3 covers 12 residues. Germline lookup yields CDR1 MDHEN and CDR2 SYDVKM. In DNA, the CDR3 is TGTGCCAGCTATTCCGGCACAGATACGCAGTATTTT. Protein sequence: CASYSGTDTQYF. The entire variable domain, with the rest obtained from reference TRBV28 and TRBJ2-3, is as follows: DVKVTQSSRYLVKRTGEKVFLECVQDMDHENMFWYRQDPGLGLRLIYFSYDVKMKEKGDIPEGYSVSREKKERFSLILESASTNQTSMYLCASYSGTDTQYFGPGTRLTVL.

V is TRBV30 and J is TRBJ2-3; the match to TRBD2 covers 9 bases. The CDR3 covers 15 residues. J lost 5 bases, V lost 0 bases, and 6 bases had no gene match. The germline CDR1 and CDR2 sequences are GTSNPN and SVGIG (reference sequence). CDR3 nucleotides: TGTGCCTGGAGTGTAGCTAGCGGGGATGTAGATACGCAGTATTTT. Its protein is CAWSVASGDVDTQYF.

V is TRBV7-9 and J is TRBJ2-3, with 9 bases matching TRBD1. V dropped 0 bases and J dropped 15; count of bases not matched to a gene: 4. The CDR3 has 12 residues. CDR1 SEHNR and CDR2 FQNEAQ come from the germline V gene (reference sequence). In nucleotides, the CDR3 is TGTGCCAGCAGCTTAGCGAGGGACAGGGATTATTTT. Translation gives CASSLARDRDYF.

This clone has a handful of counts. The chain joins TRBV4-2 to TRBJ2-7; TRBD1 is a possible D gene (5 bases). Germline CDR1 is LGHNA and CDR2 is YNFKEQ. This CDR3 comprises 15 residues. Trimming took off 0 bases at V and 0 bases at J, with 9 bases between the two ends. This CDR3 reads CASSQDSTGSYEQYF. CDR3 bases: TGTGCCAGCAGCCAAGATTCCACAGGCTCCTACGAGCAGTACTTC.

CDR3: CAWSEQGNSGNTIYF. In nucleotides, the CDR3 is TGTGCCTGGAGTGAACAGGGAAACTCTGGAAACACCATATATTTT. V and J are TRBV30 and TRBJ1-3, with D tentatively TRBD1 (6 bases). Between the trimmed V and J ends, which lost 1 base and 0 bases, there was a span of 10 bases. Germline-derived CDR1 and CDR2 are GTSNPN and SVGIG (reference sequence). The CDR3 runs 15 residues.

The V and J genes are TRBV4-1 and TRBJ1-2; D perhaps matches TRBD1 (5 bases). The CDR3 covers 14 residues. Germline assignment: CDR1 MGHRA and CDR2 YSYEKL. Deletions cut 1 base from V and 8 bases from J, with 14 bases between. CDR3 amino acids: CASSQVVVSGGYTF. The CDR3 bases are TGCGCCAGCAGCCAAGTTGTAGTTTCAGGGGGCTACACCTTC.

The chain recombines TRBV14 with TRBJ1-4, with D possibly matching TRBD1 (5 bases). Germline CDR1 SGHDN, CDR2 FVKESK. This CDR3 is built from 15 residues. Trimming cost V 3 bases and J 8 bases, with 16 bases left between them. The CDR3 DNA sequence: TGTGCCAGCAGCCACTATGCAGGGTTTGGAGAAAAACTGTTTTTT. It codes for CASSHYAGFGEKLFF.